What follows are 9 T cell receptor beta chains derived from one specimen sequenced in a study of T cells after yellow fever vaccination. TCRdb called the 5' RACE reads again in MiXCR, with one record for every CDR3 protein. The top ten hold 3% to 3.5% of the sample, which has some 340,000 distinct CDR3 sequences, about 11% seen once. Source: CD4+ T cells sorted from PBMCs, taken 45 days after the yellow fever booster vaccination. These receptors were collected from a man between 18 and 35 years old who received the YFV17D yellow fever vaccine.

This clonotype was counted only a few times. The V and J genes are TRBV25-1 and TRBJ1-1, with D perhaps TRBD1 (5 bases). The CDR3 loop spans 16 amino acids. Trimming removed 7 bases from V and 1 base from J, with 19 bases in between. Germline loops: CDR1 MGHDK, CDR2 SYGVNS. The CDR3 region has the DNA TGTGCCAGCATTCCCACGGAGGGGCTGGGGAACACTGAAGCTTTCTTT. It translates to CASIPTEGLGNTEAFF. Filled out from reference TRBV25-1 and TRBJ1-1, the complete variable domain reads EADIYQTPRYLVIGTGKKITLECSQTMGHDKMYWYQQDPGMELHLIHYSYGVNSTEKGDLSSESTVSRIRTEHFPLTLESARPSHTSQYLCASIPTEGLGNTEAFFGQGTRLTVV.

This clonotype was counted a few times. The rearrangement joins TRBV20-1 to TRBJ2-1; tentative D call: TRBD2 (5 bases). CDR1 and CDR2 (germline): DFQATT, SNEGSKA (reference sequence). There are 14 residues in the CDR3. The V gene lost 1 base and the J gene lost 2 bases, with 9 bases spanning the gap. CDR3 bases: TGCAGTGCTAGAGGGACTTCAACCTACAATGAGCAGTTCTTC. Amino acids: CSARGTSTYNEQFF.

A few counts support this clonotype. J is TRBJ2-2 and V is TRBV7-8; 10 nucleotides match TRBD2. V shed 4 bases and J 2 bases; nucleotides not matched to a gene: 10. There are 18 residues in the CDR3. CDR1 SGHVS and CDR2 FQNEAQ come from the germline V gene. The CDR3 region is CASSYNLLAGGNTGELFF. The DNA of the CDR3 is TGTGCCAGCAGCTACAACCTATTAGCGGGGGGAAACACCGGGGAGCTGTTTTTT.

The chain employs TRBV20-1 and TRBJ1-6, with TRBD1 as a possible D gene (5 bases). The germline gives CDR1 DFQATT, CDR2 SNEGSKA (reference sequence). Trimming stripped 0 bases from V and 6 bases from J, with 15 bases between. The length of the CDR3 is 16 residues. The CDR3 loop is CSARDLRGGSNSPLHF. CDR3 DNA: TGCAGTGCTAGAGATCTGAGGGGCGGCAGTAATTCACCCCTCCACTTT.

This rearrangement joins TRBV4-1 to TRBJ2-2; TRBD2 matches at 7 bases. The CDR3 totals 15 residues. The J segment lost 2 bases and the V segment lost 2 bases, leaving 2 bases of the junction unmatched. Per the germline V gene, CDR1 is MGHRA and CDR2 is YSYEKL. DNA for the CDR3: TGCGCCAGCAGCCAAAAGCGGGGAAACACCGGGGAGCTGTTTTTT. This encodes CASSQKRGNTGELFF.

J is TRBJ2-2 and V is TRBV5-1, with D unclear. The V end was cut by 3 bases, the J end by 5 bases, with 17 bases between. The CDR3 contains 16 residues. The germline V gene has CDR1 SGHRS and CDR2 YFSETQ. The chain's CDR3 is CASSSSDSWSTGELFF. The CDR3 region has the DNA TGCGCCAGCAGCTCTTCCGACTCGTGGAGTACCGGGGAGCTGTTTTTT.

The sample holds many counts of this clonotype. Here the CDR3 DNA reads TGTGCCAGCAGCTTAGAATCTTCTTCACCCCTCCACTTT. It is translated as CASSLESSSPLHF. The chain couples TRBV7-9 to TRBJ1-6; D gene ambiguous. The V end lost 1 base, the J end lost 9 bases, and 7 bases lay between the germline ends. This CDR3 is built from 13 residues. Germline V lookup: CDR1 SEHNR, CDR2 FQNEAQ (reference sequence).

This sequence joins TRBV11-2 and TRBJ2-5; D gene ambiguous. Trimming took off 2 bases at V and 0 bases at J, with 13 bases between the two ends. Germline V lookup: CDR1 SGHAT, CDR2 FQNNGV. The CDR3 consists of 16 residues. As DNA, the CDR3 is TGTGCCAGCAGCTTAAAATTGGATTCTTACCAAGAGACCCAGTACTTC. Translation gives CASSLKLDSYQETQYF.

This clonotype was seen repeatedly, ten times or more. This chain links TRBV12-3 or TRBV12-4 with TRBJ2-7, with TRBD1 identical over 8 bases. This CDR3 is 14 amino acids long. The V segment lost 7 bases and the J segment 3 bases; nucleotides outside the gene matches: 8. CDR3 nucleotide sequence: TGTGCCAGCACCCAATCGACAGGGGACTACGAGCAGTACTTC. Encoded protein: CASTQSTGDYEQYF.